The 27 T cell receptor beta chains listed next were all sequenced from one sample in a study of beta chain features in type 1 diabetes. The whole isolated RNA underwent reverse transcription, so sequencing captured expressed TCRB transcripts. Clones were sequenced by immunoSEQ multiplex PCR, and TCRdb holds only the in-frame ones, with some missing. The sample carries 130,000 to 150,000 clones, about 44% recorded once. The sequenced sample consisted of Tregs from blood. The source of these receptors is a man aged 18-30 years in good health.

The rearrangement links TRBV28 to TRBJ2-5; D might be TRBD2 (6 bases). Looked up from germline, CDR1 is MDHEN and CDR2 is SYDVKM. The CDR3 extends over 14 amino acids. Deletions cut 5 bases from V and 5 bases from J, with 15 bases between. CDR3 sequence (DNA): TGTGCCAGCAGTGCTAGCCGGGGGTGGGAGACCCAGTACTTC. Residues: CASSASRGWETQYF.

The sample holds a few counts of this clone. This chain connects TRBV29-1 to TRBJ2-1; D is undetermined. CDR3 size: 15 residues. V was cut by 3 bases and J by 0 bases, with 12 bases left in between. CDR1 and CDR2 from the germline V gene are SQVTM and ANQGSEA. In nucleotides, the CDR3 is TGCAGCGTTGAGGGTAGCTCCGACTCCTACAATGAGCAGTTCTTC. It encodes CSVEGSSDSYNEQFF.

The chain employs TRBV19 and TRBJ1-2; 10 bases align to TRBD1. The CDR3 contains 18 residues. CDR1 is LNHDA and CDR2 is SQIVND in the germline V gene (reference sequence). The trim removed 2 bases at V and 7 bases at J, leaving 16 bases unmatched. Here the CDR3 reads CASSINRGQGVFLRGYTF. CDR3 nucleotides: TGTGCCAGTAGTATAAATCGCGGACAGGGGGTTTTCCTTCGTGGCTACACCTTC.

The gene calls are TRBV30 and TRBJ1-3; D is unresolved. From germline, CDR1 is GTSNPN and CDR2 SVGIG (reference sequence). This CDR3 has 13 amino acids. Trimming removed 4 bases at V and 0 bases at J, with 7 bases between. CDR3 DNA: TGTGCCTGGATGAGGTACTCTGGAAACACCATATATTTT. This encodes CAWMRYSGNTIYF.

The chain carries TRBV28 and TRBJ1-5; D not certain. V shed 1 base and J shed 3 bases, with 16 bases lying between them. CDR1 and CDR2 (germline): MDHEN, SYDVKM. The CDR3 covers 17 residues. The CDR3 bases are TGTGCCAGCAGTTTATCGCGGAGGACCCTTGACAATCAGCCCCAGCATTTT. Translation gives CASSLSRRTLDNQPQHF.

This clone was observed a handful of times. V is TRBV5-4 and J is TRBJ2-1; 9 bases match TRBD1. The CDR3 totals 16 residues. With 6 bases clipped from V and 7 bases from J, the junction kept 14 bases outside the gene matches. Germline values: CDR1 SGHNT, CDR2 YYREEE (reference sequence). The chain's CDR3 is CASTFLLDRGANEQFF. CDR3 coding DNA: TGTGCCAGCACCTTTTTGTTGGACAGGGGAGCAAATGAGCAGTTCTTC. The full variable domain, with the rest looked up from reference TRBV5-4 and TRBJ2-1, is ETGVTQSPTHLIKTRGQQVTLRCSSQSGHNTVSWYQQALGQGPQFIFQYYREEENGRGNFPPRFSGLQFPNYSSELNVNALELDDSALYLCASTFLLDRGANEQFFGPGTRLTVL.

The rearrangement links TRBV18 to TRBJ2-4, with TRBD1 matching 8 bases. The V gene end was trimmed by 3 bases and the J gene end by 8 bases; junction bases not matched to a gene: 6. Germline assignment: CDR1 KGHSH and CDR2 LQKENI. This CDR3 has 14 residues. The CDR3 is CASSPRQGADIQYF. CDR3 DNA sequence: TGTGCCAGCTCACCGCGGCAGGGGGCTGACATTCAGTACTTC. The entire variable domain, with the rest obtained from reference TRBV18 and TRBJ2-4, is as follows: NAGVMQNPRHLVRRRGQEARLRCSPMKGHSHVYWYRQLPEEGLKFMVYLQKENIIDESGMPKERFSAEFPKEGPSILRIQQVVRGDSAAYFCASSPRQGADIQYFGAGTRLSVL.

This clone has more than one count but fewer than ten. CDR3 loop: CASRTGGHEKLFF. The CDR3 nucleotides are TGTGCCAGCAGAACAGGGGGGCATGAAAAACTGTTTTTT. V and J are TRBV25-1 and TRBJ1-4; 8 positions match TRBD1. CDR1 is MGHDK and CDR2 is SYGVNS in the germline V gene. This CDR3 has 13 residues. V was clipped by 6 bases and J by 6 bases; unmatched bases: 3. The whole variable domain, filled in from reference TRBV25-1 and TRBJ1-4, reads EADIYQTPRYLVIGTGKKITLECSQTMGHDKMYWYQQDPGMELHLIHYSYGVNSTEKGDLSSESTVSRIRTEHFPLTLESARPSHTSQYLCASRTGGHEKLFFGSGTQLSVL.

A few counts support this clone. This sequence joins TRBV5-1 and TRBJ2-5; D call uncertain. Germline V CDR1 and CDR2: SGHRS, YFSETQ. This CDR3 is built from 13 residues. Between the trimmed V and J ends, which lost 1 base and 4 bases, there was a span of 8 bases. CDR3 nucleotide sequence: TGCGCCAGCAGCTTGCGCGGCGTAGAGACCCAGTACTTC. Its protein is CASSLRGVETQYF. Using reference TRBV5-1 and TRBJ2-5 for the parts outside the CDR3, the full variable domain is KAGVTQTPRYLIKTRGQQVTLSCSPISGHRSVSWYQQTPGQGLQFLFEYFSETQRNKGNFPGRFSGRQFSNSRSEMNVSTLELGDSALYLCASSLRGVETQYFGPGTRLLVL.

This clone was observed a handful of times. The chain uses TRBV28 and TRBJ1-4; TRBD1 matches 10 bases. From germline, CDR1 is MDHEN and CDR2 SYDVKM. The CDR3 covers 14 residues. With V trimmed by 5 bases and J by 10 bases, 7 bases remained unmatched. CDR3 nucleotide sequence: TGTGCCAGCAGTGTGACAGGGGGCGAGGGAAAACTGTTTTTT. It encodes CASSVTGGEGKLFF.

This clone was seen only a few times. The CDR3 reads CAIRPRQEETQYF. The CDR3 nucleotides read TGTGCCATCCGACCCCGACAGGAAGAGACCCAGTACTTC. The J gene is TRBJ2-5, the V gene TRBV10-3, with D maybe TRBD1 (6 bases). The CDR3 has 13 residues. Germline V lookup: CDR1 ENHRY, CDR2 SYGVKD. V gave up 8 bases and J gave up 3 bases, with 13 bases separating them.

The chain is built from TRBV2 and TRBJ2-3; perhaps TRBD2 as D (6 bases). This CDR3 comprises 12 residues. V lost 7 bases and J 3 bases, leaving 8 bases between the germline ends. Looked up from germline, CDR1 is SNHLY and CDR2 is FYNNEI. CDR3 in amino acids: CASTAGTDTQYF. For the CDR3, the DNA is TGTGCCAGCACGGCGGGGACAGATACGCAGTATTTT.

Only a few counts were recorded for this clone. This chain connects TRBV29-1 to TRBJ2-2; possibly TRBD1 for D (6 bases). V lost 3 bases to trimming and J lost 0 bases, with 8 bases between them. In germline, CDR1 is SQVTM, CDR2 ANQGSEA. The CDR3 contains 14 residues. The CDR3 DNA follows: TGCAGCGTTGATGGACAGCCGAACACCGGGGAGCTGTTTTTT. This encodes CSVDGQPNTGELFF.

Written as DNA, the CDR3 is TGCAGCGTTCGTGGGGACAACAGGGAGAGCACTGAAGCTTTCTTT. Its protein product is CSVRGDNRESTEAFF. The chain combines TRBV29-1 with TRBJ1-1; D is possibly TRBD1 (6 bases). Germline V gene data show CDR1 as SQVTM and CDR2 as ANQGSEA. The CDR3 consists of 15 residues. Trimming took off 5 bases at V and 4 bases at J, with 20 bases between the two ends.

The rearrangement links TRBV5-4 to TRBJ2-1, with D unresolved. Trimming removed 0 bases at V and 9 bases at J, with 10 bases between. This CDR3 is built from 13 residues. CDR1 is SGHNT, CDR2 YYREEE, per germline (reference sequence). The CDR3 DNA follows: TGTGCCAGCAGCTTGGCCCCTAGTCTTGAGCAGTTCTTC. Protein product: CASSLAPSLEQFF.

The J gene is TRBJ1-2, the V gene TRBV5-1; D is perhaps TRBD1 (5 bases). Trimming removed 0 bases from V and 7 bases from J, with 13 bases in between. This CDR3 region has 14 residues. The germline V gene has CDR1 SGHRS and CDR2 YFSETQ. CDR3 coding DNA: TGCGCCAGCAGCTTGGAGGGTCGTAGGGGTGGCTACACCTTC. This codes for CASSLEGRRGGYTF.

In regard to this clone: A read error may account for a junction end that differs from germline. The chain recombines TRBV7-7 with TRBJ1-1; D call uncertain. Germline V lookup: CDR1 SSHAT, CDR2 FNYEAQ (reference sequence). This CDR3 spans 15 amino acids. The CDR3 region is CASSPGVGKDTEAFF. The CDR3 DNA sequence: TGTGCTAGCAGCCCCGGGGTAGGGAAGGACACTGAAGCTTTCTTT.

V and J are TRBV6-6 and TRBJ1-4, with 9 bases matching TRBD1. This CDR3 spans 14 amino acids. CDR1 and CDR2 from the germline V gene are MNHNY and SVGAGI (reference sequence). Trimming cost V 4 bases and J 8 bases; bases outside gene matches: 5. The CDR3 here is CASSLQGAREKLFF. DNA for the CDR3: TGTGCCAGCAGTTTACAGGGGGCGAGGGAAAAACTGTTTTTT.

This chain connects TRBV27 to TRBJ1-6; TRBD1 matches at 9 bases. This CDR3 has 15 amino acids. Germline CDR1 is MNHEY and CDR2 is SMNVEV (reference sequence). J was trimmed by 9 bases and V by 5 bases; bases with no gene match: 8. CDR3 amino acids: CASSPGTGRGSPLHF. The CDR3 region has the DNA TGTGCCAGCAGTCCCGGGACAGGGAGGGGTTCACCCCTCCACTTT.

This clone was seen a single time. The genes are TRBV6-5 and TRBJ1-1; TRBD1 is a possible D gene (6 bases). Deletions cut 5 bases from V and 1 base from J, with 14 bases between. Germline assignment: CDR1 MNHEY and CDR2 SVGAGI. The CDR3 contains 15 residues. In nucleotides, the CDR3 is TGTGCCAGCAGTGCATGGGGGCAAGGGAACACTGAAGCTTTCTTT. Translation: CASSAWGQGNTEAFF.

The chain is built from TRBV18 and TRBJ2-5; 7 bases fit TRBD1. The J call may be incorrect, as the DNA end agrees better with TRBJ2-7. This CDR3 comprises 14 residues. Per germline, CDR1 KGHSH and CDR2 LQKENI. The CDR3 protein is CASSSRDSPYEQYF. As DNA, the CDR3 is TGTGCCAGCTCCTCCCGGGACAGCCCCTACGAGCAGTACTTC.

This clone was detected only a few times. V usage is TRBV28 and J usage is TRBJ2-7; D unclear. The CDR3 runs to 12 residues. Trimming cost V 6 bases and J 3 bases, with 9 bases left between them. Per germline, CDR1 MDHEN and CDR2 SYDVKM. CDR3 protein: CASSSAYYEQYF. In DNA, the CDR3 is TGTGCCAGCAGCTCTGCCTACTACGAGCAGTACTTC.

There are a few counts of this clone. The genes are TRBV7-2 and TRBJ2-7, with TRBD2 identical over 8 bases. With V trimmed by 2 bases and J by 6 bases, 9 bases remained unmatched. Germline values: CDR1 SGHTA, CDR2 FQGNSA. The CDR3 has 15 residues. The CDR3 DNA follows: TGTGCCAGCAGCTTACTATTCGGCGGGGGGACCGAGCAGTACTTC. It specifies CASSLLFGGGTEQYF. Full variable domain (outside the CDR3, taken from reference TRBV7-2 and TRBJ2-7): GAGVSQSPSNKVTEKGKDVELRCDPISGHTALYWYRQSLGQGLEFLIYFQGNSAPDKSGLPSDRFSAERTGGSVSTLTIQRTQQEDSAVYLCASSLLFGGGTEQYFGPGTRLTVT.

This clone was detected only a few times. The chain combines TRBV7-2 with TRBJ1-6; D is perhaps TRBD1 (6 bases). The V end lost 5 bases, the J end lost 8 bases, and 13 bases lay between the germline ends. The CDR3 extends over 14 amino acids. The germline V gene has CDR1 SGHTA and CDR2 FQGNSA. CDR3 protein: CASSLGTFYSPLHF. In DNA form, the CDR3 reads TGTGCCAGCAGCCTTGGGACATTCTATTCACCCCTCCACTTT. Full variable domain (outside the CDR3, taken from reference TRBV7-2 and TRBJ1-6): GAGVSQSPSNKVTEKGKDVELRCDPISGHTALYWYRQSLGQGLEFLIYFQGNSAPDKSGLPSDRFSAERTGGSVSTLTIQRTQQEDSAVYLCASSLGTFYSPLHFGNGTRLTVT.

This chain uses TRBV5-1 with TRBJ1-1, with 9 nucleotides matching TRBD1. The germline V gene encodes CDR1 SGHRS and CDR2 YFSETQ. The CDR3 consists of 16 residues. V lost 2 bases to trimming and J lost 6 bases; unmatched junction nucleotides: 11. This CDR3 reads CASSLHGTGRGPEAFF. The CDR3 nucleotides read TGCGCCAGCAGCTTACACGGGACAGGGAGGGGACCTGAAGCTTTCTTT. Full variable domain (outside the CDR3, taken from reference TRBV5-1 and TRBJ1-1): KAGVTQTPRYLIKTRGQQVTLSCSPISGHRSVSWYQQTPGQGLQFLFEYFSETQRNKGNFPGRFSGRQFSNSRSEMNVSTLELGDSALYLCASSLHGTGRGPEAFFGQGTRLTVV.

This rearrangement joins TRBV2 to TRBJ2-7; possibly TRBD2 for D (6 bases). This CDR3 has 15 residues. The V gene lost 2 bases and the J gene lost 0 bases, with 11 bases spanning the gap. From germline, CDR1 is SNHLY and CDR2 FYNNEI. CDR3 loop: CASSERGYPSYEQYF. In DNA form, the CDR3 reads TGTGCCAGCAGTGAACGGGGGTATCCCTCCTACGAGCAGTACTTC.

The V gene is TRBV7-6, the J gene TRBJ2-3; D gene uncertain. Trimming took 5 bases from V and 0 from J, leaving 15 bases between them. In germline, CDR1 is SGHVS, CDR2 FNYEAQ. The CDR3 consists of 16 residues. Written as DNA, the CDR3 is TGTGCCAGCAGCCCCGTTGTAGAGCTTAGCACAGATACGCAGTATTTT. It codes for CASSPVVELSTDTQYF.